This paragraph reports one T cell receptor (beta chain). There is no known antigen for this receptor. The sample holds no much larger clone one base away, and base qualities are not on file. The immunoSEQ Assay, which relies on bias-controlled multiplex PCR amplification of genomic DNA, was used to profile TCRbeta CDR3 regions. As for how the authors treated the data: To quantify the absolute abundance of each unique TCRbeta CDR3 region, the sequences were collapsed and filtered. Differential abundance was assessed using a binomial (Fisher-equivalent) model and a beta-binomial model in which time-dependent variance fitted from healthy donors was added. Any clone with fewer than 5 combined templates was excluded, and a clone was called differentially abundant if its Benjamini-Hochberg FDR was below 0.01. The form v = (b*log(k)+a)^2 was used to model beta-binomial variance as a function of total template count across the two samples. This is the immuneACCESS table as TCRdb keeps it, with only in-frame sequences that have V and J called. A part of the clones is gone; compared with another copy, unresolved V genes explain less than half, and the rest is unexplained. V and J calls and clone size are as listed in that table; D and trimming were resolved from the DNA. The sample table records about 85,000 clones; around 90% of these occur just once. Around 19% of the sample is taken by the ten largest.

The entry originates in a study of identifying expanded T cells in peripheral blood (dated by TCRdb to about 2019). Regarding the study in general: Separate aliquots of the same genomic DNA pool were sequenced to produce technical replicates, and four replicates were compared in pairs. General conclusions and limits of the study: Both the number of clones called differentially abundant and the false-positive rate were significantly reduced by the beta-binomial model across all healthy-donor time intervals. It was expected by the authors that biological variance in healthy repertoires might increase further over much longer intervals, such as months to years. Variance in clone template counts between two-week samples significantly increased with total template count across all healthy donors. Between technical replicates the binomial model flagged around 1.3 differentially abundant clones, whereas over about two weeks the binomial model flagged about 16.4 and over roughly four weeks approximately 20.

The CDR3 numbers 15 residues from cysteine through phenylalanine. The only DNA kept is the CDR3, 45 bases in frame from the first base. Sequences SGHNT (CDR1) and YYREEE (CDR2) are obtained from the germline V gene (reference sequence). V sheds 6 bases and J sheds 9 bases, leaving 19 bases between their ends. During the collection period, no immune events, such as infections, were documented for the healthy donors. To calibrate time-dependent variance in a beta-binomial model of T-cell clone differential abundance, blood repertoires from healthy donors were used as a training cohort. The training cohort was composed of around ten healthy donors, 3 female and 7 male. An age range of roughly 25 to 65 years, with an average of roughly 40 years, was recorded for the donors. Obtained from a commercial supplier, whole blood was collected from each healthy donor at three time points set around 2 weeks apart. For immunosequencing, genomic DNA was extracted from unsorted whole blood.

The material sequenced was blood. This sequence uses TRBV5-4 and TRBJ1-6; TRBD1 might be the D gene, on 5 matching bases. This TCR came from a person aged 18-69 years in good health. DNA sequence: TGTGCCAGCACCTCTTTTGAGAGAGACAGTTCACCCCTCCACTTT. Its protein product is CASTSFERDSSPLHF.